This T cell receptor (beta chain) was recovered during a study of human T cells and chemical hapten exposure (dated by TCRdb to the early 2020s). About the investigation overall: For sensitization, 2% DPC in acetone was applied to an approximately 2 cm by approximately 2 cm area of upper inner arm skin. Twenty-nine alopecia patients gave blood for TCR sequencing at one to four time points (pre-sensitization, 2, 6 and 24 weeks). Peripheral blood TCR repertoire changes were tracked in vivo in alopecia patients during primary and secondary sensitization to the hapten diphenylcyclopropenone (DPC). Most of the patients in the cohort were female, and the cohort covered alopecia areata with under or over 50% scalp involvement, alopecia totalis and alopecia universalis. Throughout the roughly 25-week study period, patients were also given weekly therapeutic DPC doses on the scalp. Libraries were pooled for sequencing, and per-sample TCR yields varied mainly because of small differences in library volumes within the pool. Patch testing on the upper back used Finn chambers containing 0.01% DPC, with scoring done after 6 days according to International Contact Dermatitis Research Group standards. Patient blood was sampled pre-sensitization (week 0) and at 2, 6 and about 24 weeks after DPC sensitization.

What the authors observed across the whole study: DPC sensitization did not change how many TCRs were above 1 in 1000 frequency, and no evidence was found of alterations in global repertoire structure. Because all patients had alopecia, a presumed autoimmune disease, the immune response of the patients might differ from that of healthy individuals. The number of PT1 expanded TCRs positively correlated with patch test score, significant at thresholds 8, 16 and 32 but not 4. Compared with pre-sensitization or healthy control sets, expanded TCRs formed significantly more large CDR3 similarity clusters, which is consistent with antigen-driven responses. After repeated subsampling, the strength of the expansion versus patch-test correlation and the threshold at which it became significant changed.

This clonotype came up many times. The specificity of this receptor is unknown. Base-call qualities are not available, and no considerably larger clone is one nucleotide away. The time point label for this specimen denotes: patch test 2, 6 weeks after DPC sensitization. The treatment or condition label on this specimen signifies: therapeutic diphenylcyclopropenone sensitization with weekly scalp DPC. Blood at each patch-test visit was drawn before the patch test was applied. Patients were eligible if aged 18 to 70, diagnosed with alopecia and judged suitable for DPC therapy, and pregnant patients were excluded. Total RNA was extracted from unfractionated whole blood that had been collected in Tempus Blood RNA tubes. The method was RACE. For sequencing, a NextSeq 500 was employed. During library preparation, unique molecular identifiers were attached to individual cDNA molecules so that TCRs could be counted quantitatively and reproducibly. From each blood RNA sample, both TCR alpha and TCR beta chains were sequenced. Processing in the source paper ran as follows. A median of about 87,000 TCRs per sample was observed, with a range of roughly 20,000 to 700,000. V, J and CDR3 annotation of the TCR reads was carried out using the Decombinator software suite. To make PS versus PT1 abundance plots, every sample was subsampled to the same number of TCRs (28,000). TCRs were defined as expanded if absent before sensitization and observed at least eight times at the 2-week time point. TCRdb reanalyzed the raw reads on its own, using fastp at Q25 for trimming and MiXCR for clone calling, and kept in-frame beta chains. CDR3 protein sequences are deduplicated, and each keeps its most common genes and DNA. In this record, the V and J calls reflect TCRdb's handling and not the investigators' own analysis. In this sample the table shows 35,000 to 45,000 distinct CDR3 sequences, about 8.9% of which occur a single time. The ten largest clones capture approximately 15% of the sample.

Unmatched junction bases come to 6, with V trimmed by 3 bases and J by 4 bases. Spanning cysteine to phenylalanine, the CDR3 consists of 15 amino acids. Left in the record is the CDR3 DNA by itself, 45 bases read in frame from the first base. The germline V gene (reference sequence) specifies LNHDA as CDR1 and SQIVND as CDR2. The origin of this receptor is a woman aged 40 to 50 with alopecia areata. Some clones in this sample may be carry-over from other donors' samples. Recombination linked TRBV19 to TRBJ2-1; 7 bases in the junction line up with TRBD2. Sample: whole blood, taken in connection with sensitization to the hapten diphenylcyclopropenone (DPC). The nucleotides are TGTGCCAGTAGTATCAGTGGGGGGGTATACAATGAGCAGTTCTTC. Translated, it reads CASSISGGVYNEQFF.